Below are 30 T cell receptor beta chains sequenced from a single sample in a study of tumor T cells in aggressive B-cell lymphoma. Assay: immunoSEQ multiplex PCR; the TCRdb copy retains only in-frame clones and omits some. Among about 2,400 clones listed, over 75% were seen once. Sequencing was carried out using tumor tissue. The source of these receptors is an adult with diffuse large B cell lymphoma.

J is TRBJ1-1 and V is TRBV5-1; 9 bases are a match to TRBD1. Germline CDR1 SGHRS, CDR2 YFSETQ. CDR3 size: 15 residues. V lost 4 bases to trimming and J lost 3 bases; unmatched junction nucleotides: 7. This chain's CDR3 is CASSRWTGADTEAFF. The CDR3 DNA reads as TGCGCCAGCAGCCGTTGGACAGGGGCTGACACTGAAGCTTTCTTT.

The V gene is TRBV29-1, the J gene TRBJ2-5, with TRBD2 matching over 7 bases. The length of the CDR3 is 12 residues. Germline V lookup: CDR1 SQVTM, CDR2 ANQGSEA. The V gene end was trimmed by 7 bases and the J gene end by 5 bases; junction bases not matched to a gene: 7. The CDR3 nucleotides are TGCAGCGGGGGGGGGAATTGGGAGACCCAGTACTTC. Translating gives CSGGGNWETQYF. Using reference TRBV29-1 and TRBJ2-5 for the parts outside the CDR3, the full variable domain is SAVISQKPSRDICQRGTSLTIQCQVDSQVTMMFWYRQQPGQSLTLIATANQGSEATYESGFVIDKFPISRPNLTFSTLTVSNMSPEDSSIYLCSGGGNWETQYFGPGTRLLVL.

The chain links TRBV5-5 to TRBJ2-2, with TRBD2 identical over 13 bases. This CDR3 region has 18 residues. J was trimmed by 0 bases and V by 0 bases; bases with no gene match: 2. Germline CDR1 SGHKS, CDR2 YYEKEE (reference sequence). The CDR3 sequence: CASSLGLAGGANTGELFF. The CDR3 region has the DNA TGTGCCAGCAGCTTGGGACTAGCGGGAGGAGCGAACACCGGGGAGCTGTTTTTT.

Notes on this clone: Different DNA sequences within this sample yield the same CDR3. This chain connects TRBV5-1 to TRBJ2-1; 7 nucleotides align to TRBD2. CDR1 SGHRS and CDR2 YFSETQ come from the germline V gene. The V segment lost 2 bases and the J segment 2 bases; nucleotides outside the gene matches: 1. The CDR3 is 14 amino acids. CDR3 in amino acids: CASSFLAAYNEQFF. DNA for the CDR3: TGCGCCAGCAGCTTCCTAGCGGCCTACAATGAGCAGTTCTTC.

The chain has TRBV4-3 and TRBJ2-1; D is unresolved. V lost 4 bases and J lost 0, with 10 bases in between. This CDR3 contains 15 residues. The germline gives CDR1 LGHNA, CDR2 YSLEER. The CDR3 DNA is TGCGCCAGCAGCCGCGTGGCGGCCTCCTACAATGAGCAGTTCTTC. Encoded protein: CASSRVAASYNEQFF.

The chain recombines TRBV7-2 with TRBJ2-7; D call uncertain. This CDR3 has 14 amino acids. From germline, CDR1 is SGHTA and CDR2 FQGNSA. V was clipped by 2 bases and J by 6 bases, with 14 bases between them. The CDR3 sequence: CASSLIGPSSEQYF. CDR3 sequence (DNA): TGTGCCAGCAGCTTAATCGGTCCCTCTAGCGAGCAGTACTTC.

This clone has only one observation. This chain uses TRBV21-1 with TRBJ1-5. TRBV21-1 is a listed pseudogene. The CDR3 has 17 amino acids. The CDR3: CASSCTGGGWSNQPQHF. The DNA of the CDR3 is TGTGCCAGCAGCTGTACCGGAGGAGGTTGGAGCAATCAGCCCCAGCATTTT.

Concerning this clone itself: One end of the junction does not line up with germline, which may come from a read error. This chain uses TRBV7-2 with TRBJ1-3; D perhaps matches TRBD1 (6 bases). The CDR3 contains 15 residues. Germline V gene lookup returns CDR1 SGHTA and CDR2 FQGNSA. The CDR3 is CASSLKQGAGNIIYF. The CDR3 DNA reads as TGTGCCAGCAGCCTGAAACAGGGAGCTGGAAACATCATATATTTT. Complete variable domain (other parts from reference TRBV7-2 and TRBJ1-3): GAGVSQSPSNKVTEKGKDVELRCDPISGHTALYWYRQSLGQGLEFLIYFQGNSAPDKSGLPSDRFSAERTGGSVSTLTIQRTQQEDSAVYLCASSLKQGAGNIIYFGEGSWLTVV.

This chain links TRBV9 with TRBJ2-4; D unclear. V gave up 0 bases and J gave up 2 bases, with 6 bases separating them. The CDR3 has 14 residues. Looked up from germline, CDR1 is SGDLS and CDR2 is YYNGEE. The CDR3 DNA reads TGTGCCAGCAGCGTAGGTACAACCAAAAACATTCAGTACTTC. Amino acid sequence: CASSVGTTKNIQYF.

The chain has TRBV5-1 and TRBJ2-1; 8 bases match TRBD2. Trimming cost V 4 bases and J 6 bases; bases outside gene matches: 6. Germline loops: CDR1 SGHRS, CDR2 YFSETQ. This CDR3 comprises 14 residues. The CDR3 sequence: CASSLTSDFNEQFF. CDR3 nucleotide sequence: TGCGCCAGCAGCCTGACTAGCGACTTCAATGAGCAGTTCTTC.

The rearrangement uses TRBV13 and TRBJ2-7, with 12 nucleotides matching TRBD2. CDR3 size: 17 residues. Germline CDR1 is PRHDT and CDR2 is FYEKMQ (reference sequence). The J segment lost 2 bases and the V segment lost 4 bases, leaving 9 bases of the junction unmatched. In nucleotides, the CDR3 is TGTGCCAGCAGCTCGAACCAGGGACTAGCGGGCACCTACGAGCAGTACTTC. This sequence encodes CASSSNQGLAGTYEQYF. Supplemented by reference TRBV13 and TRBJ2-7, the full variable domain reads AAGVIQSPRHLIKEKRETATLKCYPIPRHDTVYWYQQGPGQDPQFLISFYEKMQSDKGSIPDRFSAQQFSDYHSELNMSSLELGDSALYFCASSSNQGLAGTYEQYFGPGTRLTVT.

The rearrangement links TRBV2 to TRBJ1-5; the D is unclear. Between the trimmed V and J ends, which lost 5 bases and 13 bases, there was a span of 12 bases. The germline V gene encodes CDR1 SNHLY and CDR2 FYNNEI. This CDR3 region has 11 residues. The CDR3 region is CASSLSGIQHF. In DNA form, the CDR3 reads TGTGCCAGCAGTTTGTCCGGGATACAGCATTTT.

The chain combines TRBV6-6 with TRBJ1-2; 11 positions agree with TRBD1. This CDR3 is built from 14 residues. Germline CDR1 reads MNHNY; CDR2 reads SVGAGI (reference sequence). V shed 6 bases, J shed 3 bases, and the junction held 3 bases outside the gene matches. CDR3 in DNA: TGTGCCAGCAGCGGACAGGGGGCCCACTATGGCTACACCTTC. Residues: CASSGQGAHYGYTF.

This clone turned up a few times. Other DNA sequences within the sample encode an identical CDR3. The V and J genes are TRBV15 and TRBJ2-2; tentatively, D is TRBD2 (5 bases). The germline CDR1 and CDR2 sequences are LNHNV and YYDKDF (reference sequence). The CDR3 is made up of 16 amino acids. With 1 base removed from V and 5 bases from J, the gap between germline ends came to 14 bases. This CDR3 reads CATSRVADWRTGELFF. CDR3 in DNA: TGTGCCACCAGCAGAGTTGCGGACTGGAGAACCGGGGAGCTGTTTTTT.

This chain joins TRBV6-5 and TRBJ1-1; the D gene is possibly TRBD1 (6 bases). The CDR3 is 14 amino acids. Looked up from germline, CDR1 is MNHEY and CDR2 is SVGAGI. Trimming removed 5 bases at V and 0 bases at J, with 10 bases between. DNA for the CDR3: TGTGCCAGCAGTCCCGGGACACTGAACACTGAAGCTTTCTTT. This codes for CASSPGTLNTEAFF.

The chain couples TRBV11-3 to TRBJ2-3; 11 bases map to TRBD1. Germline V CDR1 and CDR2: SGHNT, YENEEA. After removal of 0 bases from V and 3 bases from J, the junction contained 2 bases not matched to a gene. The CDR3 is 16 residues long. The CDR3 DNA reads as TGTGCCAGCAGCTTAGACGGGACAGGGGGGACAGATACGCAGTATTTT. Protein product: CASSLDGTGGTDTQYF.

The chain has TRBV9 and TRBJ2-2; TRBD2 might be the D (5 bases). V was pared by 1 base and J by 4 bases, with 5 bases between. Germline-derived CDR1 and CDR2 are SGDLS and YYNGEE. The CDR3 extends over 13 amino acids. The CDR3 DNA follows: TGTGCCAGCAGCGTAAGCGGCACCGGGGAGCTGTTTTTT. Translation: CASSVSGTGELFF.

The chain has TRBV19 and TRBJ2-7; 12 bases line up with TRBD1. V shed 5 bases, J shed 7 bases, and the junction held 6 bases outside the gene matches. Germline V gene data show CDR1 as LNHDA and CDR2 as SQIVND (reference sequence). The CDR3 contains 14 residues. The CDR3 DNA follows: TGTGCCAGTAGTCCGGGACAGGGGGCGGGGGAGCAGTACTTC. It translates to CASSPGQGAGEQYF.

This clone showed up just a few times. In the same sample, other DNA sequences code for this CDR3. CDR3 nucleotides: TGTGCCAGCAGCGTAGCAGGGGCCACTGGCGAGCAGTACTTC. Translation gives CASSVAGATGEQYF. The rearrangement links TRBV9 to TRBJ2-7; D may be TRBD1 (6 bases). The CDR3 spans 14 residues. The germline gives CDR1 SGDLS, CDR2 YYNGEE. Trimming removed 0 bases from V and 6 bases from J, with 13 bases in between.

The chain carries TRBV7-2 and TRBJ2-1; D is ambiguous. This CDR3 spans 15 amino acids. Trimming cost V 5 bases and J 5 bases, with 16 bases left between them. Looked up from germline, CDR1 is SGHTA and CDR2 is FQGNSA. CDR3: CASSPQQRLNNEQFF. In DNA form, the CDR3 reads TGTGCCAGCAGCCCCCAGCAGCGCCTAAACAATGAGCAGTTCTTC.

The CDR3 DNA reads TGTGCCAGCAGCTCCCCTCGGGGTGAAAAACTGTTTTTT. Residues: CASSSPRGEKLFF. This chain joins TRBV7-2 and TRBJ1-4, with D uncertain. This CDR3 is built from 13 residues. Deletions cut 4 bases from V and 7 bases from J, with 10 bases between. The germline CDR1 and CDR2 sequences are SGHTA and FQGNSA.

CDR3 coding DNA: TGTGCCAGCAGCTTAGATATTTATGGCTACACCTTC. Its protein is CASSLDIYGYTF. This chain links TRBV7-9 with TRBJ1-2; the D is unclear. Germline values: CDR1 SEHNR, CDR2 FQNEAQ (reference sequence). The CDR3 is made up of 12 amino acids. V lost 1 base to trimming and J lost 5 bases, with 5 bases between them. Complete variable domain (other parts from reference TRBV7-9 and TRBJ1-2): DTGVSQNPRHKITKRGQNVTFRCDPISEHNRLYWYRQTLGQGPEFLTYFQNEAQLEKSRLLSDRFSAERPKGSFSTLEIQRTEQGDSAMYLCASSLDIYGYTFGSGTRLTVV.

The chain joins TRBV29-1 to TRBJ2-1; 9 nucleotides match TRBD2. With 6 bases clipped from V and 15 bases from J, the junction kept 9 bases outside the gene matches. The V gene's germline CDR1 is SQVTM and CDR2 ANQGSEA. The CDR3 is 11 residues long. CDR3 region: CSVDGTSPPFF. CDR3 sequence (DNA): TGCAGCGTGGACGGGACTAGCCCTCCGTTCTTC.

The CDR3 nucleotides are TGTGCCAGCAGCCCCCGGGACAGAGGGAATGAGCAGTTCTTC. Protein: CASSPRDRGNEQFF. This chain joins TRBV7-2 and TRBJ2-1; 7 nucleotides agree with TRBD1. Trimming at V came to 5 bases and at J to 7 bases, leaving 8 bases not matched to a gene. CDR1 is SGHTA and CDR2 is FQGNSA in the germline V gene. CDR3 length equals 14 residues.

V and J are TRBV6-1 and TRBJ2-3; TRBD2 might be the D (7 bases). V gave up 7 bases and J gave up 2 bases, with 16 bases separating them. The CDR3 extends over 15 amino acids. Germline-derived CDR1 and CDR2 are MNHNS and SASEGT. The CDR3 loop is CASMRGGAFTDTQYF. CDR3 sequence (DNA): TGTGCCAGCATGAGGGGGGGGGCCTTCACAGATACGCAGTATTTT.

J is TRBJ2-7 and V is TRBV19, with TRBD2 identical over 13 bases. V gave up 4 bases and J gave up 2 bases; unmatched junction bases: 2. This CDR3 has 15 residues. Germline CDR1 reads LNHDA; CDR2 reads SQIVND (reference sequence). CDR3 residues: CASSRTSGSTYEQYF. CDR3 coding DNA: TGTGCCAGTAGTAGGACTAGCGGGAGTACCTACGAGCAGTACTTC.

The CDR3: CASSPRGGGRQEEKLFF. The CDR3 DNA is TGTGCCAGCTCACCCAGGGGCGGGGGCCGGCAAGAGGAAAAACTGTTTTTT. The chain joins TRBV18 to TRBJ1-4, with D possibly TRBD1 on 6 matching bases. Trimming stripped 3 bases from V and 8 bases from J, with 22 bases between. CDR1 and CDR2 (germline): KGHSH, LQKENI. The CDR3 loop spans 17 amino acids.

The chain combines TRBV18 with TRBJ1-1; TRBD1 matches at 7 bases. With V trimmed by 1 base and J by 3 bases, 8 bases remained unmatched. From germline, CDR1 is KGHSH and CDR2 LQKENI. The CDR3 has 16 residues. Here the CDR3 reads CASSPLPTGKDTEAFF. In nucleotides, the CDR3 is TGTGCCAGCTCACCACTCCCGACAGGGAAGGACACTGAAGCTTTCTTT.

V gene TRBV9 combines with J gene TRBJ1-5, with D possibly being TRBD1 (6 bases). The germline gives CDR1 SGDLS, CDR2 YYNGEE. Trimming cost V 0 bases and J 2 bases, with 12 bases left between them. CDR3 length equals 16 residues. The CDR3 sequence is CASSVVDRPCNQPQHF. As DNA, the CDR3 is TGTGCCAGCAGCGTAGTTGACAGGCCCTGCAATCAGCCCCAGCATTTT.

The chain combines TRBV5-1 with TRBJ2-2; the D gene is possibly TRBD2 (5 bases). The CDR3 has 17 amino acids. Trimming took 4 bases from V and 2 from J, leaving 18 bases between them. Germline loops: CDR1 SGHRS, CDR2 YFSETQ. The CDR3 coding sequence is TGCGCCAGCAGCCCCGGGTGGAAGCGGCTAAACACCGGGGAGCTGTTTTTT. Protein sequence: CASSPGWKRLNTGELFF.